This T cell receptor (beta chain) was recovered during a study of OX40 agonist ivuxolimab in advanced cancers. About the study: A male proportion of over 75% was recorded, with mean age roughly 62 years and range roughly 20 to 90. Study findings and constraints: Expanded peripheral T cell antigen specificity was not determined.

TCRdb keeps only in-frame clones here, not all; method: immunoSEQ multiplex PCR. Seen here are around 80,000 clones, more than 80% observed once, and the top ten hold 2% to 3%. About this clone: The antigen is undetermined.

The CDR3 is 15 amino acids. In germline, CDR1 is SGHAT, CDR2 FQNNGV. After removal of 7 bases from V and 5 bases from J, the junction contained 10 bases not matched to a gene. The sample consisted of CD4+ or CD8+ T cells sorted from blood, taken in a trial of the OX40 agonist ivuxolimab. The chain employs TRBV11-2 and TRBJ1-1; 10 positions match TRBD1. The sequence derives from an adult with an advanced solid tumor such as melanoma, head and neck, liver or kidney cancer. The CDR3 bases are TGTGCCAGCACCTTCCGAGGGACAGGGGATACTGAAGCTTTCTTT. The encoded protein is CASTFRGTGDTEAFF.